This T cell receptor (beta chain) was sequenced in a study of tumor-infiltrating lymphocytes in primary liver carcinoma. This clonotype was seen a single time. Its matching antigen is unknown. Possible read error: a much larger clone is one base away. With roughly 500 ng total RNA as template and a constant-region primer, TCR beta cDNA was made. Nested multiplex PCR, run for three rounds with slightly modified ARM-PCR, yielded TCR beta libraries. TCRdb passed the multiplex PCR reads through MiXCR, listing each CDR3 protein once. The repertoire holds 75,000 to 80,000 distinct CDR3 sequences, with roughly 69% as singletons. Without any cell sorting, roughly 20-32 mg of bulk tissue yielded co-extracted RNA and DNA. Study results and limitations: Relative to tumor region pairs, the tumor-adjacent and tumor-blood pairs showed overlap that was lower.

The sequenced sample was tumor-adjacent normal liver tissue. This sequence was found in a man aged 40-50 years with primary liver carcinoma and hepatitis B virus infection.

The CDR3 DNA follows: TGTGCCGGCACTACAGGGGGGGCGAACACCGGGGAGCTGTTTTTT. Translated, it gives CAGTTGGANTGELFF. The chain is built from TRBV6-6 and TRBJ2-2, with D possibly being TRBD1 (8 bases). CDR3 length: 15 residues. Per the germline V gene, CDR1 is MNHNY and CDR2 is SVGAGI (reference sequence). The V end was cut by 11 bases, the J end by 0 bases, with 16 bases between.